This record concerns one TCR beta chain sequence. The repertoire was sequenced with immunoSEQ multiplex PCR; TCRdb's copy has only in-frame clones and lacks some. Here the sample spans 130,000 to 150,000 clones, approximately 92% being singletons. This sample is drawn from a study of control samples from healthy donors and cancer patients. Germline loops: CDR1 GTSNPN, CDR2 SVGIG (reference sequence). The CDR3 covers 13 residues. Trimming took off 0 bases at V and 2 bases at J, with 7 bases between the two ends. The receptor's source is a man aged 25-45 years in good health. The sequenced sample consisted of blood. V gene TRBV30 combines with J gene TRBJ1-2; D possibly corresponds to TRBD1 (5 bases). The CDR3, as DNA: TGTGCCTGGAGTGTACGGGGGAACTATGGCTACACCTTC. It is translated as CAWSVRGNYGYTF.